These T cell receptor beta chains were read from a single sample in a study of OX40 agonist ivuxolimab in advanced cancers. Sequenced by immunoSEQ multiplex PCR; TCRdb stores in-frame clones only, minus some. The sample holds 60,000 or so clones, about 79% seen once. Sequencing used CD4+ or CD8+ T cells sorted from blood, obtained in a trial of the OX40 agonist ivuxolimab. The receptors derive from an adult with an advanced solid tumor such as melanoma, head and neck, liver or kidney cancer. Both conserved end residues are part of each CDR3. D genes are given only for firm matches. The size field is filled for only some rows; it gives once, few, many or a size class.

V gene	D gene	J gene	clone size	CDR3 protein	CDR3 DNA
TRBV7-2	.	TRBJ2-1	.	CASSLAPGSYEQFF	TGTGCCAGCAGCTTAGCGCCGGGGAGCTATGAGCAGTTCTTC
TRBV10-3	.	TRBJ1-2	.	CAITRDPYSGGYTF	TGTGCCATCACCAGGGACCCGTATAGTGGTGGCTACACCTTC
TRBV10-3	TRBD1	TRBJ1-4	once	CATGTANNEKLFF	TGTGCCACCGGGACAGCTAATAATGAAAAACTGTTTTTT
TRBV7-2	TRBD1	TRBJ1-2	.	CASGPHGTGFYGYTF	TGTGCCAGCGGCCCTCATGGGACAGGATTCTATGGCTACACCTTC
TRBV18	.	TRBJ1-2	.	CASSPENPHQIYNYGYTF	TGTGCCAGCTCACCAGAAAACCCTCACCAAATATACAACTATGGCTACACCTTC
TRBV6-5	.	TRBJ2-5	.	CASSYQTASQETQYF	TGTGCCAGCAGTTACCAGACAGCGAGTCAAGAGACCCAGTACTTC
TRBV11-2	TRBD2	TRBJ2-1	.	CASSRGPGLAYNEQFF	TGTGCCAGCAGCCGGGGACCTGGACTAGCCTACAATGAGCAGTTCTTC
TRBV5-1	.	TRBJ1-1	.	CASSGTLNTEAFF	TGCGCCAGCAGCGGGACACTTAACACTGAAGCTTTCTTT
TRBV6-6	.	TRBJ2-7	.	CASKATGSPYEQYF	TGTGCCAGCAAAGCCACAGGGTCCCCCTACGAGCAGTACTTC
TRBV6-5	.	TRBJ1-6	.	CASTLGGYNSPLHF	TGTGCCAGCACTTTAGGGGGATATAATTCACCCCTCCACTTT
TRBV5-5	TRBD1	TRBJ2-5	once	CASSKQGVQETQYF	TGTGCCAGCAGCAAGCAGGGGGTCCAAGAGACCCAGTACTTC
TRBV7-2	TRBD1	TRBJ2-3	.	CASSPGGRVDTQYF	TGTGCCAGCAGCCCAGGGGGTCGGGTAGATACGCAGTATTTT
TRBV5-1	TRBD2	TRBJ2-3	.	CASSRTGTSGDTQYF	TGCGCCAGCAGCCGAACTGGGACTAGCGGAGATACGCAGTATTTT
TRBV2	.	TRBJ2-5	.	CASSLQETQYF	TGTGCCAGCAGCCTCCAAGAGACCCAGTACTTC
TRBV7-2	.	TRBJ1-5	.	CASSLPDSPTQHF	TGTGCCAGCAGCCTCCCTGACAGTCCAACCCAGCATTTT
TRBV4-1	TRBD1	TRBJ1-1	.	CASSQVPGQGTEAFF	TGCGCCAGCAGCCAAGTACCGGGACAGGGGACTGAAGCTTTCTTT
TRBV7-6	.	TRBJ2-5	.	CASSPTRQAQETQYF	TGTGCCAGCAGCCCCACTCGACAGGCGCAAGAGACCCAGTACTTC
TRBV11-1	.	TRBJ2-7	.	CASSAPAVSYEQYF	TGTGCCAGCAGCGCCCCGGCAGTCTCCTACGAGCAGTACTTC
TRBV19	TRBD1	TRBJ1-5	.	CASCKTGTEGCQPQHF	TGTGCCAGTTGTAAAACCGGGACAGAAGGATGTCAGCCCCAGCATTTT
TRBV6-5	.	TRBJ2-7	.	CASSYLQGGEQYF	TGTGCCAGCAGTTACCTACAGGGAGGGGAGCAGTACTTC
TRBV28	TRBD1	TRBJ1-6	once	CASSFKGAVGSPLHF	TGTGCCAGCAGTTTCAAGGGGGCCGTTGGTTCACCCCTCCACTTT
TRBV5-1	TRBD2	TRBJ2-5	few	CASSLDLRGASGETQYF	TGCGCCAGCAGCTTGGATCTGCGGGGGGCCTCGGGTGAGACCCAGTACTTC
TRBV19	TRBD1	TRBJ1-3	.	CASGDRTFGNTIYF	TGTGCCAGCGGGGACAGGACCTTTGGAAACACCATATATTTT
TRBV25-1	.	TRBJ1-1	.	CASSEQGVMNTEAFF	TGTGCCAGCAGTGAACAGGGCGTAATGAACACTGAAGCTTTCTTT
TRBV5-6	TRBD1	TRBJ2-2	.	CASSLFGTGIGNTGELFF	TGTGCCAGCAGCCTCTTCGGGACAGGGATCGGGAACACCGGGGAGCTGTTTTTT
TRBV19	.	TRBJ2-3	.	CASSPGGLSDTQYF	TGTGCCAGTAGTCCCGGGGGGCTTTCAGATACGCAGTATTTT
TRBV4-1	TRBD1	TRBJ2-6	.	CASSRTGLGVLTF	TGCGCCAGCAGCCGGACAGGGTTGGGTGTCCTGACTTTC
TRBV6-5	.	TRBJ1-5	.	CASSPYLRGNQPQHF	TGTGCCAGCAGTCCCTATTTGAGGGGCAATCAGCCCCAGCATTTT
TRBV6-1	TRBD1	TRBJ2-3	once	CASSATGPDTQYF	TGTGCCAGCAGTGCGACAGGGCCAGATACGCAGTATTTT
TRBV9	.	TRBJ2-6	once	CASSVQLDANVLTF	TGTGCCAGCAGCGTACAGCTAGACGCCAACGTCCTGACTTTC
TRBV6-5	TRBD1	TRBJ1-3	.	CASSYPGQGGNTIYF	TGTGCCAGCAGTTACCCAGGACAGGGAGGAAACACCATATATTTT
TRBV5-1	TRBD2	TRBJ2-1	.	CASSLASGGHNEQFF	TGCGCCAGCAGCTTGGCTAGCGGGGGGCACAATGAGCAGTTCTTC
TRBV4-2	TRBD2	TRBJ2-1	.	CASSQGLAGANEQFF	TGTGCCAGCAGCCAAGGGCTAGCGGGGGCCAATGAGCAGTTCTTC